Sequencing of this TCR beta chain was carried out in a study of T cell clonality in common variable immunodeficiency. Of CVID subjects, roughly 15 were female and over 25 male, mean age about 40. This table comes from immunoSEQ multiplex PCR, and its TCRdb copy is limited to in-frame clones, with some not included. Listed for the sample are 40,000 to 50,000 clones, none seen a single time. This clone was seen ten or more times. What it recognizes is unknown. Coverage ceases 3 residues before the CDR3 finishes, and the germline J gene fills in the end. Study observations and caveats: Common variable immunodeficiency TCR beta sequences reportedly had fewer deletions and N-nucleotide insertions. Authors noted CVID clonality's cause needs subpopulation repertoire sequencing.

Trimming cost V 8 bases and J 0 bases; bases outside gene matches: 14. Germline CDR1 and CDR2: KGHSH and LQKENI. This CDR3 has 18 amino acids. This chain connects TRBV18 to TRBJ2-1; TRBD2 agrees at 9 bases. Sequencing input: peripheral blood mononuclear cells. The clonotype originates from a human donor with common variable immunodeficiency. The CDR3 DNA, read in part, is TGTGCCAGCAGGGGCAGCGGGGGGCCGAACAGCTCCTACAATGAG. It is translated as CASRGSGGPNSSYNE. The whole CDR3 sequence reads CASRGSGGPNSSYNEQFF.